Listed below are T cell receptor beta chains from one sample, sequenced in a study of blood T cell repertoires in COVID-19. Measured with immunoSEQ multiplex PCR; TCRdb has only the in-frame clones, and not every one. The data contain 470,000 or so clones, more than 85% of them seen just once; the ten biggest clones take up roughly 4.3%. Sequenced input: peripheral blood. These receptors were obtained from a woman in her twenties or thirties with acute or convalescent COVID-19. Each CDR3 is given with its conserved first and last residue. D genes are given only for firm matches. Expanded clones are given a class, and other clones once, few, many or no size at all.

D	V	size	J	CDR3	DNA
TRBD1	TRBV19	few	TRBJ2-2	CASSTLGTGKSGELFF	TGTGCCAGTAGTACCCTCGGGACAGGGAAGTCCGGGGAGCTGTTTTTT
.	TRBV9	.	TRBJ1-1	CASSGFGQMNTEAFF	TGTGCCAGCAGCGGCTTTGGACAGATGAACACTGAAGCTTTCTTT
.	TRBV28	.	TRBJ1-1	CASSFFGANTEAFF	TGTGCCAGCAGTTTTTTCGGAGCGAACACTGAAGCTTTCTTT
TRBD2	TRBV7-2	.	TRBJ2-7	CASSPGGRGGHEQYF	TGTGCCAGCAGCCCGGGGGGACGGGGGGGCCACGAGCAGTACTTC
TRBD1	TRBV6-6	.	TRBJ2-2	CASSYLGQAITGELFF	TGTGCCAGCAGTTACCTGGGACAGGCCATCACCGGGGAGCTGTTTTTT
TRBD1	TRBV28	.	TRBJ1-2	CASSTGGAHGYTF	TGTGCCAGCAGTACAGGGGGCGCCCATGGCTACACCTTC
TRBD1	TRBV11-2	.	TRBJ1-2	CASSLGRDREYGYTF	TGTGCCAGCAGCTTAGGACGGGACAGGGAGTATGGCTACACCTTC
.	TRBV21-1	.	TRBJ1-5	CASSKRRDRGCNQPQHF	TGTGCCAGCAGCAAACGACGGGACAGGGGGTGCAATCAGCCCCAGCATTTT
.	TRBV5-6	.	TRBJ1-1	CASSDYQWGGTMNTEAFF	TGTGCCAGCAGCGATTACCAATGGGGAGGGACTATGAACACTGAAGCTTTCTTT
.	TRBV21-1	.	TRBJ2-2	CASSKVPGLSNTGELFF	TGTGCCAGCAGCAAAGTTCCGGGACTTTCGAACACCGGGGAGCTGTTTTTT
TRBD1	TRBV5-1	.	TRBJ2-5	CASSTGTGVETQYF	TGCGCCAGCAGCACCGGGACAGGGGTGGAGACCCAGTACTTC
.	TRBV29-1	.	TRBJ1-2	CSVEAVWHGYTF	TGCAGCGTTGAGGCGGTATGGCATGGCTACACCTTC
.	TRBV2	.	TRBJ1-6	CASSELRNSPLHF	TGTGCCAGCAGTGAACTGAGGAATTCACCCCTCCACTTT
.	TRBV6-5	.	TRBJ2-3	CASEDLSSTDTQYF	TGTGCCAGCGAGGACTTGTCTAGCACAGATACGCAGTATTTT
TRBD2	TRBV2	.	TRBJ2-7	CASSRGGPDEQYF	TGTGCCAGCTCGCGGGGGGGCCCAGACGAGCAGTACTTC
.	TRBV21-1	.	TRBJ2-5	CASSKVTSGGQIVTQYF	TGTGCCAGCAGCAAAGTAACTAGCGGGGGCCAGATCGTGACCCAGTACTTC
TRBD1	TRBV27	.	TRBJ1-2	CASSSTGNGYTF	TGTGCCAGCAGTTCGACAGGGAATGGCTACACCTTC
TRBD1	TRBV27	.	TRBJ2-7	CASSLTPTGVFYEQYF	TGTGCCAGCAGTTTAACCCCGACAGGGGTTTTCTACGAGCAGTACTTC